The sequence of this TCR beta chain was determined in a study of T-cell reconstitution after alpha-beta-depleted transplantation in children. Germline V gives CDR1 MGHDK, CDR2 SYGVNS. Germline trimming cut 2 bases from V and 1 base from J; bases unmatched to any gene: 4. The CDR3 spans 17 residues. In the case of this clonotype: Its antigen remains unknown.

Overall study findings and caveats: Once a year had passed after transplant, T-cell counts and diversity came mostly from newly produced T cells. Several hundred rapidly expanded clones from non-depleted graft cells reportedly supplied alpha-beta T cells about two months post-transplant. It was surviving recipient T cells and thymic progenitors that gave some patients high TCRbeta diversity at day 60.

Unique molecular identifiers featured in how the TCRbeta library was prepared. TCRdb called the PCR reads again in MiXCR, with one record for every CDR3 protein. Of about 120,000 distinct CDR3 sequences listed, under 13% were seen once; the top ten hold 34%. This specimen was PBMCs, taken before TCRalphabeta/CD19-depleted stem cell transplant. The chain carries TRBV25-1 and TRBJ2-3, with 12 bases matching TRBD2. The clonotype originates from a boy aged 2 to 10 with acute lymphoblastic leukemia, due to receive a stem cell transplant. The CDR3 here is CASSELAGGGGTDTQYF. CDR3 nucleotides: TGTGCCAGCAGTGAACTAGCGGGAGGGGGGGGCACAGATACGCAGTATTTT.